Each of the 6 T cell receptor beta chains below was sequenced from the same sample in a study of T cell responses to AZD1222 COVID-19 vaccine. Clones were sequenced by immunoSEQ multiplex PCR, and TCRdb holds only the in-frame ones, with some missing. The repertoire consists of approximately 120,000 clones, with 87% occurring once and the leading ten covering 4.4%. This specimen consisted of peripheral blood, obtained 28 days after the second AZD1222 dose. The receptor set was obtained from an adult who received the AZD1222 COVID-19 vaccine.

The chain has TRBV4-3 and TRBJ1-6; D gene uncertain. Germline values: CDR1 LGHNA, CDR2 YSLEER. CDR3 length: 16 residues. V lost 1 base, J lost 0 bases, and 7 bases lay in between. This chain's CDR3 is CASSQGLSSYNSPLHF. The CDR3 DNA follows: TGCGCCAGCAGCCAAGGACTTAGCTCCTATAATTCACCCCTCCACTTT.

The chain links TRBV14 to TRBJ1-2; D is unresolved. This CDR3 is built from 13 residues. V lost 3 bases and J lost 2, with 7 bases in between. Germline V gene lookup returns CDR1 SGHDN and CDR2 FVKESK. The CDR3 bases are TGTGCCAGCAGCCAGCGCCCGAACTATGGCTACACCTTC. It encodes CASSQRPNYGYTF.

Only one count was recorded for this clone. In nucleotides, the CDR3 is TGTGCCACCAGTGAACCGGGACAGGAGCCCTACGAGCAGTACTTC. This translates into CATSEPGQEPYEQYF. This chain uses TRBV24-1 with TRBJ2-7; 8 nucleotides agree with TRBD1. The CDR3 is made up of 15 amino acids. CDR1 KGHDR and CDR2 SFDVKD come from the germline V gene. J lost 2 bases, V lost 4 bases, and 6 bases had no gene match.

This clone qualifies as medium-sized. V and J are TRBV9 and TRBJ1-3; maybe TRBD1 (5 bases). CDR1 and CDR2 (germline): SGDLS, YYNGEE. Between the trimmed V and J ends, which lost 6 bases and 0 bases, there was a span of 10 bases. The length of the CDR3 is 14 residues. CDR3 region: CASTAGGSGNTIYF. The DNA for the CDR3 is TGTGCCAGCACCGCCGGGGGCTCTGGAAACACCATATATTTT.

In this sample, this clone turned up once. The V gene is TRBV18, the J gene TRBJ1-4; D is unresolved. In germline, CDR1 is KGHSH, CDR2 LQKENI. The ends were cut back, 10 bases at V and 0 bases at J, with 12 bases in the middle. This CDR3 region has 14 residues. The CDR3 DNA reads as TGTGCCACCGCAAATTTGGCAACTAATGAAAAACTGTTTTTT. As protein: CATANLATNEKLFF. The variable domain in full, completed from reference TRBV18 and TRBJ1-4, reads NAGVMQNPRHLVRRRGQEARLRCSPMKGHSHVYWYRQLPEEGLKFMVYLQKENIIDESGMPKERFSAEFPKEGPSILRIQQVVRGDSAAYFCATANLATNEKLFFGSGTQLSVL.

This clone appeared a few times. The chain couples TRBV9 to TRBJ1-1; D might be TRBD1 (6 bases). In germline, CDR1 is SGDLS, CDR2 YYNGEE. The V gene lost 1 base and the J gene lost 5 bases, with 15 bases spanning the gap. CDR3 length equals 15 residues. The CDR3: CASSVIQGPATEAFF. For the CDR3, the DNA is TGTGCCAGCAGCGTAATACAGGGCCCTGCGACTGAAGCTTTCTTT.